The clone carrying this TCR beta chain was observed many times. The CDR3 has 13 residues. Losses at the gene ends were 5 bases for V and 7 bases for J; bases not matched to a gene: 3. Per the germline V gene, CDR1 is SGHTA and CDR2 is FQGNSA. This record comes from a study of early T cells in non-severe SARS-CoV-2 infection. Via MiXCR, TCRdb re-called the 5' RACE reads, giving one row per CDR3 protein. The data hold some 19,000 distinct CDR3 sequences, with about 4% observed a single time. The V gene is TRBV7-2, the J gene TRBJ1-2; 11 nucleotides agree with TRBD1. This clonotype originated in an adult who was a healthcare worker with PCR-confirmed SARS-CoV-2 infection or an uninfected control (not recorded which). The sequenced material came from whole blood. The DNA for the CDR3 is TGTGCCAGCAGCCAAGGGACAGGGGGTGGCTACACCTTC. As protein: CASSQGTGGGYTF.